Below, 29 T cell receptor beta chains from the same sample are listed, as sequenced in a study of identical twins. TCRdb recomputed calls from the 5' RACE reads with MiXCR, one row per CDR3 protein. The sample carries more than 650,000 distinct CDR3 sequences, around 6% recorded once. Sequenced input: naive T cells sorted from blood. These receptors were obtained from a man between 18 and 29 years old in good health.

This clonotype was counted at least ten times. The chain couples TRBV4-1 to TRBJ2-4; D unresolved. V dropped 7 bases and J dropped 6 bases, with 10 bases sitting between them. Germline V gene data show CDR1 as MGHRA and CDR2 as YSYEKL. The CDR3 contains 12 residues. CDR3 protein: CASTDDSNIQYF. Written as DNA, the CDR3 is TGCGCCAGCACTGATGACTCAAACATTCAGTACTTC.

This clonotype was recorded a few times. The V and J genes are TRBV9 and TRBJ2-5; 8 bases are a match to TRBD1. Germline lookup yields CDR1 SGDLS and CDR2 YYNGEE. The CDR3 has 14 amino acids. J lost 7 bases, V lost 3 bases, and 8 bases had no gene match. In DNA, the CDR3 is TGTGCCAGCAGCGCCTATCAGGGGGCGGCGACCCAGTACTTC. It is translated as CASSAYQGAATQYF. The full variable domain, rest sourced from reference TRBV9 and TRBJ2-5, is DSGVTQTPKHLITATGQRVTLRCSPRSGDLSVYWYQQSLDQGLQFLIQYYNGEERAKGNILERFSAQQFPDLHSELNLSSLELGDSALYFCASSAYQGAATQYFGPGTRLLVL.

The chain couples TRBV19 to TRBJ1-5; 7 bases are shared with TRBD1. Germline CDR1 LNHDA, CDR2 SQIVND (reference sequence). This CDR3 comprises 18 residues. The J segment lost 0 bases and the V segment lost 6 bases, leaving 14 bases of the junction unmatched. The CDR3 here is CASSRDSSLRFSNQPQHF. The DNA of the CDR3 is TGTGCCAGTAGCCGGGACAGCTCACTTCGCTTTAGCAATCAGCCCCAGCATTTT.

The rearrangement joins TRBV5-1 to TRBJ2-3; no clear D. Trimming stripped 0 bases from V and 0 bases from J, with 11 bases between. Germline V CDR1 and CDR2: SGHRS, YFSETQ. The CDR3 contains 16 residues. CDR3 DNA sequence: TGCGCCAGCAGCTTGGCTCCCTTGGCTAGCACAGATACGCAGTATTTT. Its translation: CASSLAPLASTDTQYF.

This chain links TRBV4-2 with TRBJ2-2, with D hard to call. Trimming took 2 bases from V and 6 from J, leaving 13 bases between them. From germline, CDR1 is LGHNA and CDR2 YNFKEQ. The CDR3 loop spans 15 amino acids. In DNA, the CDR3 is TGTGCCAGCAGCCAACTAGAAATGGTTGCCGGGGAGCTGTTTTTT. It specifies CASSQLEMVAGELFF.

The chain links TRBV6-2 or TRBV6-3 to TRBJ2-3; 11 nucleotides agree with TRBD1. With 6 bases clipped from V and 1 base from J, the junction kept 6 bases outside the gene matches. The CDR3 sequence is 16 residues long. Germline V CDR1 and CDR2: MNHEY, SVGEGT. The CDR3, as DNA: TGTGCCAGCAGCCACCGGACAGGGGGCCGCACAGATACGCAGTATTTT. This codes for CASSHRTGGRTDTQYF.

This clonotype showed up many times. J is TRBJ2-3 and V is TRBV29-1; possible D gene TRBD2, 5 bases. Germline V lookup: CDR1 SQVTM, CDR2 ANQGSEA. Trimming shortened V by 7 bases and J by 2 bases, and 13 bases separated the two germline ends. This CDR3 region has 13 residues. The CDR3 DNA reads as TGCAGCGCCGCGGGCCAAAACACAGATACGCAGTATTTT. Translating gives CSAAGQNTDTQYF.

The rearrangement joins TRBV28 to TRBJ2-7, with TRBD2 identical over 7 bases. Losses at the gene ends were 2 bases for V and 3 bases for J; bases not matched to a gene: 7. The length of the CDR3 is 15 residues. Germline CDR1 is MDHEN and CDR2 is SYDVKM. The CDR3 protein is CASSLIGAGSYEQYF. Here the CDR3 DNA reads TGTGCCAGCAGTTTAATAGGAGCGGGAAGCTACGAGCAGTACTTC.

In its sample, this clonotype was seen a few times. The chain has TRBV6-2 or TRBV6-3 and TRBJ2-1; the D call may be TRBD1 or TRBD2 (5 bases each). Trimming removed 7 bases from V and 2 bases from J, with 15 bases in between. Germline CDR1 reads MNHEY; CDR2 reads SVGEGT. The CDR3 length is 15 residues. The CDR3 loop is CASTPHPGPYNEQFF. In DNA, the CDR3 is TGTGCCAGCACCCCACACCCGGGACCCTACAATGAGCAGTTCTTC.

This clonotype was seen more than once but under ten times. The gene calls are TRBV27 and TRBJ2-1; tentative D call: TRBD2 (5 bases). From germline, CDR1 is MNHEY and CDR2 SMNVEV (reference sequence). The length of the CDR3 is 14 residues. Trimming left V 5 bases short and J 9 bases short, with 17 bases between. The chain's CDR3 is CASSAPDSWSEQFF. The DNA of the CDR3 is TGTGCCAGCAGTGCCCCGGACTCCTGGAGTGAGCAGTTCTTC.

V and J are TRBV5-4 and TRBJ2-2; 12 bases are a match to TRBD2. The CDR3 totals 16 residues. J lost 7 bases, V lost 4 bases, and 8 bases had no gene match. Per the germline V gene, CDR1 is SGHNT and CDR2 is YYREEE (reference sequence). The CDR3: CASSPGLAGPGGELFF. In DNA, the CDR3 is TGTGCCAGCAGCCCAGGACTAGCGGGACCCGGCGGGGAGCTGTTTTTT.

This clonotype was detected ten times or more. The chain has TRBV5-1 and TRBJ2-7; 8 nucleotides align to TRBD1. There are 14 residues in the CDR3. Germline V gives CDR1 SGHRS, CDR2 YFSETQ. Trimming took 2 bases from V and 6 from J; bases not matched to a gene: 7. The CDR3 DNA sequence: TGCGCCAGCAGCTTCGGCAGGGGGCCGTCCGAGCAGTACTTC. It specifies CASSFGRGPSEQYF.

There are a few counts of this clonotype. The chain carries TRBV7-9 and TRBJ2-3; TRBD1 agrees at 7 bases. V gave up 5 bases and J gave up 2 bases; unmatched junction bases: 4. CDR1 and CDR2 (germline): SEHNR, FQNEAQ (reference sequence). The CDR3 runs to 14 residues. The CDR3 nucleotides read TGTGCCAGCAGCCAGGGACAGAACACAGATACGCAGTATTTT. This gives the protein CASSQGQNTDTQYF.

This chain connects TRBV6-1 to TRBJ2-1; 7 bases match TRBD2. The CDR3 covers 17 residues. Unmatched junction bases numbered 12, after V lost 6 bases and J lost 1 base. From germline, CDR1 is MNHNS and CDR2 SASEGT. The CDR3 sequence: CASSPGLVFTSYNEQFF. The CDR3 nucleotides are TGTGCCAGCAGCCCCGGACTAGTATTTACGTCCTACAATGAGCAGTTCTTC.

This clonotype was observed at least ten times. The chain recombines TRBV20-1 with TRBJ2-7; maybe TRBD1 (5 bases). Germline CDR1 DFQATT, CDR2 SNEGSKA (reference sequence). Trimming stripped 3 bases from V and 2 bases from J, with 11 bases between. The CDR3 is 13 residues long. The CDR3 nucleotides are TGCAGTGCTAGTCAGGGATTACCCTACGAGCAGTACTTC. This encodes CSASQGLPYEQYF.

On this clonotype: One end of the junction varies from germline; a read error may be responsible. The J gene is TRBJ2-3, the V gene TRBV27; weak D call: TRBD1 (6 bases). CDR1 MNHEY and CDR2 SMNVEV come from the germline V gene (reference sequence). The CDR3 consists of 15 residues. The CDR3 sequence is CASSPRQASRDTQYF. In nucleotides, the CDR3 is TGTGCCAGCAGTCCCCGACAGGCTAGCAGAGATACGCAGTATTTT.

As to this clonotype: Being one base from a much bigger clone, this may be a read error. The chain links TRBV29-1 to TRBJ1-3, with D possibly TRBD1 on 6 matching bases. The CDR3 is 14 residues long. The V end was cut by 7 bases, the J end by 2 bases, with 15 bases between. From germline, CDR1 is SQVTM and CDR2 ANQGSEA. CDR3 DNA sequence: TGCAGCGATGACCCCACAGGGACTGGAAACACCATATATTTT. It is translated as CSDDPTGTGNTIYF.

This clonotype was detected only a few times. The CDR3 spells CASGLWGGQQETQYF. The CDR3 DNA follows: TGTGCCAGCGGCCTCTGGGGGGGCCAACAAGAGACCCAGTACTTC. The J gene is TRBJ2-5, the V gene TRBV7-9, with D perhaps matching TRBD2 (7 bases). Germline V gene lookup returns CDR1 SEHNR and CDR2 FQNEAQ (reference sequence). This CDR3 region has 15 residues. V was trimmed by 8 bases and J by 2 bases, leaving 18 bases between them.

A remark on this clonotype: An end of the junction differs from the germline gene, which may be a read error. This chain uses TRBV10-3 with TRBJ1-5; D is uncertain. The CDR3 is 13 residues long. Germline lookup yields CDR1 ENHRY and CDR2 SYGVKD. CDR3 sequence: CAISELSNHPQHF. The CDR3 coding sequence is TGTGCCATCAGTGAACTCTCCAATCATCCCCAGCATTTT.

This clonotype was counted at least ten times. This chain uses TRBV18 with TRBJ2-7; 11 nucleotides match TRBD1. Per the germline V gene, CDR1 is KGHSH and CDR2 is LQKENI. V gave up 1 base and J gave up 6 bases; unmatched junction bases: 8. This CDR3 has 16 residues. As DNA, the CDR3 is TGTGCCAGCTCACCACTCCCGGGACAGGGGGACCTCGAGCAGTACGTC. Translated: CASSPLPGQGDLEQYV.

This clonotype was seen many times. J is TRBJ1-1 and V is TRBV7-9; D gene ambiguous. The V end lost 7 bases, the J end lost 6 bases, and 15 bases lay between the germline ends. Germline assignment: CDR1 SEHNR and CDR2 FQNEAQ (reference sequence). This CDR3 is 13 amino acids long. The chain's CDR3 is CASTEPPRAEAFF. In DNA form, the CDR3 reads TGTGCCAGCACCGAACCCCCTCGCGCTGAAGCTTTCTTT. Variable domain in full (rest from reference TRBV7-9 and TRBJ1-1): DTGVSQNPRHKITKRGQNVTFRCDPISEHNRLYWYRQTLGQGPEFLTYFQNEAQLEKSRLLSDRFSAERPKGSFSTLEIQRTEQGDSAMYLCASTEPPRAEAFFGQGTRLTVV.

This clonotype came up a few times. The chain joins TRBV12-3 or TRBV12-4 to TRBJ2-1; 7 bases fit TRBD2. V shed 7 bases and J 7 bases; nucleotides not matched to a gene: 13. CDR3 length: 15 residues. CDR3 in amino acids: CASTWGGMVVNEQFF. In DNA form, the CDR3 reads TGTGCCAGCACATGGGGGGGGATGGTCGTAAATGAGCAGTTCTTC.

The chain employs TRBV11-2 and TRBJ2-7, with unresolved D. CDR1 and CDR2 (germline): SGHAT, FQNNGV. With 4 bases removed from V and 5 bases from J, the gap between germline ends came to 18 bases. CDR3 length: 15 amino acids. The CDR3 here is CASSYPDRFVNEQYF. The CDR3 DNA sequence: TGTGCCAGCAGCTATCCGGACCGTTTCGTGAACGAGCAGTACTTC. The entire variable domain, with the rest obtained from reference TRBV11-2 and TRBJ2-7, is as follows: EAGVAQSPRYKIIEKRQSVAFWCNPISGHATLYWYQQILGQGPKLLIQFQNNGVVDDSQLPKDRFSAERLKGVDSTLKIQPAKLEDSAVYLCASSYPDRFVNEQYFGPGTRLTVT.

V and J are TRBV2 and TRBJ2-7, with TRBD2 matching over 14 bases. This CDR3 contains 16 residues. V lost 8 bases to trimming and J lost 2 bases; unmatched junction nucleotides: 8. CDR1 is SNHLY and CDR2 is FYNNEI in the germline V gene. CDR3 protein: CASLGTSGSIAYEQYF. The CDR3 DNA reads as TGTGCCAGCCTCGGGACTAGCGGGAGTATCGCCTACGAGCAGTACTTC.

This sequence joins TRBV5-1 and TRBJ2-3; the D call may be TRBD1 or TRBD2 (5 bases each). CDR1 SGHRS and CDR2 YFSETQ come from the germline V gene. V shed 0 bases and J shed 3 bases, with 17 bases lying between them. The CDR3 loop spans 17 amino acids. CDR3 region: CASSLVWDPKRTDTQYF. The DNA of the CDR3 is TGCGCCAGCAGCTTGGTTTGGGACCCGAAGAGGACAGATACGCAGTATTTT. The full variable domain, its missing parts supplied by reference TRBV5-1 and TRBJ2-3, is KAGVTQTPRYLIKTRGQQVTLSCSPISGHRSVSWYQQTPGQGLQFLFEYFSETQRNKGNFPGRFSGRQFSNSRSEMNVSTLELGDSALYLCASSLVWDPKRTDTQYFGPGTRLTVL.

This clonotype was observed at least ten times. This chain connects TRBV30 to TRBJ2-1; D is ambiguous. Deletions cut 0 bases from V and 8 bases from J, with 11 bases between. Germline V CDR1 and CDR2: GTSNPN, SVGIG (reference sequence). The CDR3 is 13 residues long. CDR3 sequence (DNA): TGTGCCTGGAGTGTACCTCGGGCGGATGAGCAGTTCTTC. This encodes CAWSVPRADEQFF. Full variable domain (remainder filled in from reference TRBV30 and TRBJ2-1): SQTIHQWPATLVQPVGSPLSLECTVEGTSNPNLYWYRQAAGRGLQLLFYSVGIGQISSEVPQNLSASRPQDRQFILSSKKLLLSDSGFYLCAWSVPRADEQFFGPGTRLTVL.

This clonotype was seen a few times. The rearrangement uses TRBV7-3 and TRBJ2-1; 10 bases line up with TRBD2. V lost 0 bases and J lost 7; bases outside the gene matches: 9. The CDR3 is 17 amino acids. Germline V gene sequence: CDR1 SGHTA, CDR2 FQGTGA. CDR3 DNA: TGTGCCAGCAGCTTAACGGCCCTAGCGGGGGCTTTGAATGAGCAGTTCTTC. This sequence encodes CASSLTALAGALNEQFF.

V gene TRBV7-7 combines with J gene TRBJ2-5; maybe TRBD2 (5 bases). The CDR3 sequence is 13 residues long. Trimming pared 5 bases from V and 3 bases from J, leaving 10 bases between. Germline assignment: CDR1 SSHAT and CDR2 FNYEAQ (reference sequence). The CDR3 coding sequence is TGTGCCAGCAGCAAGTACGGGGAAGAGACCCAGTACTTC. It codes for CASSKYGEETQYF.

This clonotype came up many times. V and J are TRBV29-1 and TRBJ2-1; D ambiguous. This CDR3 contains 12 residues. V lost 4 bases and J 11 bases, leaving 15 bases between the germline ends. The germline V gene encodes CDR1 SQVTM and CDR2 ANQGSEA. The CDR3 loop reads CSVGPGTFQQFF. The CDR3 nucleotides are TGCAGCGTTGGCCCTGGCACTTTCCAGCAGTTCTTC.